Presented here are 24 T cell receptor beta chains from one specimen sequenced in a study of T-cell reconstitution after alpha-beta-depleted transplantation in children. Unique molecular identifiers were used in preparing the TCRbeta library. TCRdb called the PCR reads again in MiXCR, with one record for every CDR3 protein. The data hold 450,000 to 600,000 distinct CDR3 sequences, with 10% to 15% observed a single time. The specimen was PBMCs, mostly from graft donor cells, collected 360 days after TCRalphabeta/CD19-depleted stem cell transplant. Receptors were obtained from a male patient under 18 who had a stem cell transplant for acute myeloid leukemia, so the T cells may come from the graft donor.

The V and J genes are TRBV7-3 and TRBJ2-7, with TRBD2 as a possible D gene (6 bases). CDR1 SGHTA and CDR2 FQGTGA come from the germline V gene. V was trimmed by 5 bases and J by 1 base, leaving 15 bases between them. CDR3 length: 15 residues. The CDR3 nucleotides are TGTGCCAGCAGCCCACACGGGGGACTTTCCTACGAGCAGTACTTC. Translation gives CASSPHGGLSYEQYF.

This clonotype has more than one count but fewer than ten. The chain recombines TRBV20-1 with TRBJ2-1, with 8 positions matching TRBD2. Per germline, CDR1 DFQATT and CDR2 SNEGSKA (reference sequence). Losses at the gene ends were 6 bases for V and 4 bases for J; bases not matched to a gene: 11. The CDR3 has 15 amino acids. The CDR3 sequence: CSATLSGSKYNEQFF. CDR3 nucleotide sequence: TGCAGTGCCACCCTAAGCGGGAGTAAGTACAATGAGCAGTTCTTC.

This clonotype was found a few times. The genes are TRBV29-1 and TRBJ2-7; D is perhaps TRBD1 (5 bases). CDR1 is SQVTM, CDR2 ANQGSEA, per germline. The CDR3 is 15 residues long. Trimming pared 7 bases from V and 6 bases from J, leaving 25 bases between. CDR3 region: CSAWCQRSGRIEQYF. The CDR3 nucleotides are TGCAGCGCCTGGTGTCAGAGGTCAGGGCGAATCGAGCAGTACTTC.

In its sample, this clonotype was seen a few times. The chain recombines TRBV5-1 with TRBJ2-2; 9 nucleotides agree with TRBD1. The length of the CDR3 is 16 residues. The germline CDR1 and CDR2 sequences are SGHRS and YFSETQ. Germline trimming cut 0 bases from V and 5 bases from J; bases unmatched to any gene: 5. CDR3 amino acids: CASSLDGTGITGELFF. CDR3 DNA: TGCGCCAGCAGCTTGGACGGGACAGGGATAACCGGGGAGCTGTTTTTT.

This clonotype has just a few counts. The V and J genes are TRBV7-8 and TRBJ2-7; a possible D gene is TRBD1 (5 bases). Looked up from germline, CDR1 is SGHVS and CDR2 is FQNEAQ. The CDR3 spans 15 residues. Trimming pared 0 bases from V and 3 bases from J, leaving 12 bases between. The CDR3 here is CASSLARDPGYEQYF. CDR3 nucleotides: TGTGCCAGCAGCTTAGCCAGGGATCCAGGCTACGAGCAGTACTTC.

This clonotype was detected a few times. The chain uses TRBV7-2 and TRBJ2-7; no definite D call. The CDR3 contains 15 residues. Trimming took off 1 base at V and 1 base at J, with 11 bases between the two ends. Germline V gives CDR1 SGHTA, CDR2 FQGNSA. The CDR3 loop is CASSLGGDRSYEQYF. DNA for the CDR3: TGTGCCAGCAGCTTAGGTGGCGATAGATCCTACGAGCAGTACTTC.

V gene TRBV9 combines with J gene TRBJ2-3; 8 bases are shared with TRBD2. The CDR3 has 17 amino acids. J gave up 3 bases and V 2 bases, and 11 bases lay outside the gene matches. Per the germline V gene, CDR1 is SGDLS and CDR2 is YYNGEE. The DNA of the CDR3 is TGTGCCAGCAGCGTTAGAACGGGACTAGTGAAAACAGATACGCAGTATTTT. Its protein is CASSVRTGLVKTDTQYF. Using reference TRBV9 and TRBJ2-3 for the parts outside the CDR3, the full variable domain is DSGVTQTPKHLITATGQRVTLRCSPRSGDLSVYWYQQSLDQGLQFLIQYYNGEERAKGNILERFSAQQFPDLHSELNLSSLELGDSALYFCASSVRTGLVKTDTQYFGPGTRLTVL.

This clonotype was counted only a few times. Here the CDR3 DNA reads TGTGCCAGCAGCTTAGCGGGAGGAAGTCGCAATGAGCAGTTCTTC. This codes for CASSLAGGSRNEQFF. J is TRBJ2-1 and V is TRBV11-3, with TRBD2 matching over 7 bases. The CDR3 spans 15 residues. The V gene end was trimmed by 1 base and the J gene end by 6 bases; junction bases not matched to a gene: 6. Germline CDR1 SGHNT, CDR2 YENEEA.

This chain connects TRBV30 to TRBJ1-5; a weak D match, TRBD1 (6 bases). CDR1 GTSNPN and CDR2 SVGIG come from the germline V gene (reference sequence). The CDR3 covers 12 residues. V was shortened by 5 bases and J by 3 bases, with 8 bases between the two germline ends. The CDR3 is CAWGQTNQPQHF. The DNA of the CDR3 is TGTGCCTGGGGACAGACCAATCAGCCCCAGCATTTT. The variable domain in full, with the rest retrieved from reference TRBV30 and TRBJ1-5, is SQTIHQWPATLVQPVGSPLSLECTVEGTSNPNLYWYRQAAGRGLQLLFYSVGIGQISSEVPQNLSASRPQDRQFILSSKKLLLSDSGFYLCAWGQTNQPQHFGDGTRLSIL.

This clonotype was picked up a small number of times. This chain links TRBV2 with TRBJ2-1; D unresolved. CDR3 length equals 14 residues. V dropped 5 bases and J dropped 6 bases, with 14 bases sitting between them. The germline CDR1 and CDR2 sequences are SNHLY and FYNNEI. The chain's CDR3 is CASSPARLPNEQFF. The CDR3 nucleotides read TGTGCCAGCAGTCCGGCTCGCCTGCCCAATGAGCAGTTCTTC.

This chain links TRBV27 with TRBJ2-5, with 11 bases lining up with TRBD2. V lost 5 bases to trimming and J lost 1 base; unmatched junction nucleotides: 6. This CDR3 has 16 amino acids. Germline CDR1 is MNHEY and CDR2 is SMNVEV (reference sequence). The CDR3 nucleotides are TGTGCCAGCAGTCCTGGGACTAGCGGTCCCCAAGAGACCCAGTACTTC. Translated, it gives CASSPGTSGPQETQYF.

In this sample, this clonotype turned up a few times. The chain couples TRBV20-1 to TRBJ2-7, with 8 nucleotides matching TRBD1. CDR1 and CDR2 from the germline V gene are DFQATT and SNEGSKA (reference sequence). With 1 base clipped from V and 6 bases from J, the junction kept 14 bases outside the gene matches. There are 16 residues in the CDR3. The CDR3 is CSARAGIGTGGIEQYF. As DNA, the CDR3 is TGCAGTGCTAGAGCCGGTATTGGTACAGGGGGGATCGAGCAGTACTTC.

J is TRBJ2-6 and V is TRBV7-6; possibly TRBD1 for D (6 bases). CDR1 is SGHVS and CDR2 is FNYEAQ in the germline V gene. V was trimmed by 6 bases and J by 4 bases, leaving 13 bases between them. The CDR3 loop spans 15 amino acids. This chain's CDR3 is CASSVPGEGANVLTF. CDR3 DNA sequence: TGTGCCAGCAGTGTCCCAGGGGAAGGGGCCAACGTCCTGACTTTC.

The V call is TRBV7-3, the J call TRBJ1-1; D remains unclear. Germline values: CDR1 SGHTA, CDR2 FQGTGA. V was trimmed by 5 bases and J by 3 bases, leaving 13 bases between them. The CDR3 has 14 residues. This CDR3 reads CASSRLDSDTEAFF. The CDR3 DNA reads as TGTGCCAGCAGCCGACTTGACTCGGACACTGAAGCTTTCTTT.

The J gene is TRBJ2-7, the V gene TRBV27; no clear D gene. Trimming took 3 bases from V and 1 from J, leaving 10 bases between them. Germline V gene sequence: CDR1 MNHEY, CDR2 SMNVEV (reference sequence). CDR3 length: 14 residues. The CDR3 sequence is CASSFNGDSYEQYF. CDR3 in DNA: TGTGCCAGCAGTTTCAATGGGGATTCCTACGAGCAGTACTTC.

This clonotype has a handful of counts. This chain's CDR3 is CANRTGRSSLHTDTQYF. The DNA for the CDR3 is TGTGCCAACAGGACAGGGAGGTCTTCCCTCCACACAGATACGCAGTATTTT. This rearrangement joins TRBV21-1 to TRBJ2-3; TRBD1 is taken as the D call from the table, unchecked against the DNA. TRBV21-1 is designated a pseudogene. This CDR3 spans 17 amino acids.

This clonotype occurred a few times. This rearrangement joins TRBV27 to TRBJ2-1; TRBD2 might be the D (6 bases). Germline CDR1 reads MNHEY; CDR2 reads SMNVEV (reference sequence). CDR3 length: 15 amino acids. The germline V and J ends were trimmed by 6 bases and 3 bases, with 15 bases remaining between them. DNA of the CDR3: TGTGCCAGCAGGCCTCTCCTCGGGGGCTACAATGAGCAGTTCTTC. This codes for CASRPLLGGYNEQFF.

Many counts were recorded for this clonotype. The chain links TRBV7-8 to TRBJ1-1, with D tentatively TRBD1 (5 bases). Germline V gives CDR1 SGHVS, CDR2 FQNEAQ. Deletions cut 0 bases from V and 1 base from J, with 6 bases between. The CDR3 consists of 14 residues. The CDR3 coding sequence is TGTGCCAGCAGCTTAGCGAGGGGGAACACTGAAGCTTTCTTT. This translates into CASSLARGNTEAFF.

This clonotype occurred many times. The chain is built from TRBV29-1 and TRBJ2-3, with D possibly matching TRBD1 (6 bases). Germline lookup yields CDR1 SQVTM and CDR2 ANQGSEA. This CDR3 has 15 amino acids. V lost 4 bases, J lost 0 bases, and 14 bases lay in between. The CDR3 protein is CSVVGQTISTDTQYF. CDR3 nucleotide sequence: TGCAGCGTTGTTGGACAGACGATTAGCACAGATACGCAGTATTTT.

The rearrangement uses TRBV25-1 and TRBJ2-7, with D hard to call. V lost 3 bases, J lost 0 bases, and 12 bases lay in between. This CDR3 region has 15 residues. Germline-derived CDR1 and CDR2 are MGHDK and SYGVNS. CDR3 DNA: TGTGCCAGCAGTGACCCCTATGACAACTCCTACGAGCAGTACTTC. Encoded protein: CASSDPYDNSYEQYF.

This clonotype occurred many times. The V gene is TRBV27, the J gene TRBJ2-5; 9 bases are shared with TRBD2. CDR3 length: 14 amino acids. Germline CDR1 reads MNHEY; CDR2 reads SMNVEV (reference sequence). V was pared by 6 bases and J by 5 bases, with 7 bases of the junction left unmatched. CDR3 region: CASRRLAGSETQYF. The CDR3 DNA reads as TGTGCCAGCAGGCGGCTAGCGGGAAGTGAGACCCAGTACTTC.

The chain recombines TRBV6-6 with TRBJ1-2; D remains unclear. The V and J ends lost 10 bases and 3 bases respectively, with 15 bases between them. This CDR3 region has 13 residues. Germline V gives CDR1 MNHNY, CDR2 SVGAGI (reference sequence). CDR3 in DNA: TGTGCCAACGCGAACACTGTCTACTATGGCTACACCTTC. This translates into CANANTVYYGYTF.

The V call is TRBV6-1, the J call TRBJ2-6; D may correspond to TRBD1 or TRBD2 (5 bases each). Trimming stripped 5 bases from V and 3 bases from J, with 20 bases between. The germline gives CDR1 MNHNS, CDR2 SASEGT. CDR3 length equals 18 residues. The CDR3 region has the DNA TGTGCCAGCAGTCATCCACGCATGAGGGGATATGGGGCCAACGTCCTGACTTTC. Its protein product is CASSHPRMRGYGANVLTF.

Concerning this clonotype: Being one base from a much bigger clone, this may be a read error. The chain recombines TRBV9 with TRBJ2-7; 7 nucleotides match TRBD2. V lost 0 bases and J lost 3; bases outside the gene matches: 3. CDR3 length: 14 amino acids. CDR1 is SGDLS, CDR2 YYNGEE, per germline. In DNA form, the CDR3 reads TGTGCCAGCAGCGTAGCGGGAGGAAACTACGAGCAGTACTTC. Amino acids: CASSVAGGNYEQYF. Drawing the rest from reference TRBV9 and TRBJ2-7, the complete variable domain is DSGVTQTPKHLITATGQRVTLRCSPRSGDLSVYWYQQSLDQGLQFLIQYYNGEERAKGNILERFSAQQFPDLHSELNLSSLELGDSALYFCASSVAGGNYEQYFGPGTRLTVT.